This T cell receptor beta chain was found in a study of neoadjuvant anti-PD-1 for oral cavity cancer. For the study at large: Most patients had three to four biweekly doses of 3 mg/kg nivolumab before resection.

Specified time point: after neoadjuvant nivolumab, at surgical resection. Patients had newly diagnosed, untreated stage II-IVA oral cavity squamous cell carcinoma. Trimming took 5 bases from V and 4 from J; bases not matched to a gene: 7. The CDR3 has 16 amino acids. Germline CDR1 and CDR2: SEHNR and FQNEAQ (reference sequence). The table came from immunoSEQ multiplex PCR; TCRdb's copy has only in-frame clones and leaves some out. The sample yields about 37,000 clones, more than 35% seen once. This clone was recorded only once. The target antigen is unknown. Findings of the study overall: With a few patients per group, TCR findings need larger cohorts.

The TCR sequence derives from a person aged 40 to 85 with oral cavity squamous cell carcinoma. Material: tumor tissue, obtained after nivolumab (anti-PD-1) treatment. V gene TRBV7-9 combines with J gene TRBJ2-1, with 11 bases aligning to TRBD2. DNA for the CDR3: TGTGCCAGCAGCGAAATTAGCGGGGGGGCTTACAATGAGCAGTTCTTC. This translates into CASSEISGGAYNEQFF.